These T cell receptor beta chains were read from a single sample in a study of T cell changes during pregnancy in multiple sclerosis. Repertoires were generated with immunoSEQ multiplex PCR, while TCRdb's copy carries only in-frame clones and drops some. Of 90,000 to 100,000 clones listed, approximately 92% were seen once; the top ten hold roughly 4.5%. The sample here was peripheral blood, taken in the first trimester of pregnancy. These receptors were collected from a female donor with multiple sclerosis, enrolled in a pregnancy study. Each CDR3 is given with its conserved first and last residue. A D gene is named only where the DNA matches it firmly. Only part of the rows carry a size: once, few, many, or a class if the clone is expanded.

D gene: -
V gene: TRBV9
J gene: TRBJ2-1
clone size: -
CDR3 DNA: TGTGCCAGCAGCGTAACGTCGGGGGAATACAATGAGCAGTTCTTC
CDR3 protein: CASSVTSGEYNEQFF

D gene: TRBD1
V gene: TRBV9
J gene: TRBJ1-2
clone size: -
CDR3 DNA: TGTGCCAGCAGCGCAGCCGGGACAGCCTATGGCTACACCTTC
CDR3 protein: CASSAAGTAYGYTF

D gene: TRBD1
V gene: TRBV7-2
J gene: TRBJ1-2
clone size: -
CDR3 DNA: TGTGCCAGTACCCCTGGGCCACAGGGGGCAGAGGGCTACACCTTC
CDR3 protein: CASTPGPQGAEGYTF

D gene: -
V gene: TRBV27
J gene: TRBJ1-3
clone size: -
CDR3 DNA: TGTGCCAGCAGTCTGTTTCGGGGCTCTGGAAACACCATATATTTT
CDR3 protein: CASSLFRGSGNTIYF

D gene: -
V gene: TRBV5-6
J gene: TRBJ1-5
clone size: -
CDR3 DNA: TGTGCCAGCAGCTTGACTCAGGGGAACAATCAGCCCCAGCATTTT
CDR3 protein: CASSLTQGNNQPQHF

D gene: -
V gene: TRBV19
J gene: TRBJ1-4
clone size: -
CDR3 DNA: TGTGCCAGTAGTATAAGGGAGCTTCGGCTAGAAAAACTGTTTTTT
CDR3 protein: CASSIRELRLEKLFF

D gene: -
V gene: TRBV28
J gene: TRBJ2-2
clone size: -
CDR3 DNA: TGTGCCAGCGGGACTCCGGACACCGGGGAGCTGTTTTTT
CDR3 protein: CASGTPDTGELFF

D gene: -
V gene: TRBV20-1
J gene: TRBJ2-3
clone size: once
CDR3 DNA: TGCAGTGCTCAGACTTCAGATACGCAGTATTTT
CDR3 protein: CSAQTSDTQYF

D gene: -
V gene: TRBV30
J gene: TRBJ2-7
clone size: -
CDR3 DNA: TGTGCCTGGAGTGTACAAGGGGACGAGCAGTACTTC
CDR3 protein: CAWSVQGDEQYF

D gene: -
V gene: TRBV5-6
J gene: TRBJ2-1
clone size: -
CDR3 DNA: TGTGCCAGCAGCTTAAAAGCGTGGCGTGAGCAGTTCTTC
CDR3 protein: CASSLKAWREQFF

D gene: -
V gene: TRBV2
J gene: TRBJ2-7
clone size: -
CDR3 DNA: TGTGCCAGCAGTTGGACAGACTACGAGCAGTACTTC
CDR3 protein: CASSWTDYEQYF

D gene: TRBD1
V gene: TRBV19
J gene: TRBJ2-7
clone size: -
CDR3 DNA: TGTGCCAGTAGTGCCCGGGACAGAGGGTACGAGCAGTACTTC
CDR3 protein: CASSARDRGYEQYF

D gene: TRBD1
V gene: TRBV7-9
J gene: TRBJ1-2
clone size: -
CDR3 DNA: TGTGCCAGCAGCCTCCAGACAGGGGCCCCATCTAGCTACACCTTC
CDR3 protein: CASSLQTGAPSSYTF

D gene: TRBD1
V gene: TRBV18
J gene: TRBJ2-1
clone size: -
CDR3 DNA: TGTGCCAGCTCACAAAGCGCCGGGACAGGGTTCAATGAGCAGTTCTTC
CDR3 protein: CASSQSAGTGFNEQFF

D gene: -
V gene: TRBV19
J gene: TRBJ1-3
clone size: -
CDR3 DNA: TGTGCCAGTAGTATATTAGACGACTTTGGAAACACCATATATTTT
CDR3 protein: CASSILDDFGNTIYF

D gene: -
V gene: TRBV19
J gene: TRBJ1-5
clone size: few
CDR3 DNA: TGTGCCAGTAGCCGAAGACCTACAGTGAACTATCAGCCCCAGCATTTT
CDR3 protein: CASSRRPTVNYQPQHF

D gene: TRBD2
V gene: TRBV27
J gene: TRBJ2-1
clone size: -
CDR3 DNA: TGTGCCAGCAGTTTATCGGCGGGGGGGTTGGATGAGCAGTTCTTC
CDR3 protein: CASSLSAGGLDEQFF

D gene: -
V gene: TRBV13
J gene: TRBJ1-1
clone size: -
CDR3 DNA: TGTGCCAGCAGCTTAGGGTTTCTGGGGAGTAAAGCTGAAGCTTTCTTT
CDR3 protein: CASSLGFLGSKAEAFF

D gene: -
V gene: TRBV4-2
J gene: TRBJ2-1
clone size: -
CDR3 DNA: TGTGCCAGCAGCCAAGATCTAGCTGCCAATGAGCAGTTCTTC
CDR3 protein: CASSQDLAANEQFF

D gene: -
V gene: TRBV19
J gene: TRBJ2-5
clone size: -
CDR3 DNA: TGTGCCAGTAGTATTGGAGAGTACCAAGAGACCCAGTACTTC
CDR3 protein: CASSIGEYQETQYF

D gene: -
V gene: TRBV7-9
J gene: TRBJ1-5
clone size: -
CDR3 DNA: TGTGCCAGCAGCCTTGGGGGGTCGATTCAGCCCCAGCATTTT
CDR3 protein: CASSLGGSIQPQHF

D gene: -
V gene: TRBV4-1
J gene: TRBJ2-7
clone size: -
CDR3 DNA: TGCGCCAGCAGCCAAGATCTTCCCGTGGGCAGGGCTTACGAGCAGTACTTC
CDR3 protein: CASSQDLPVGRAYEQYF

D gene: -
V gene: TRBV6-5
J gene: TRBJ1-1
clone size: -
CDR3 DNA: TGTGCCAGCAGTTACGGACAGAACACTGAAGCTTTCTTT
CDR3 protein: CASSYGQNTEAFF

D gene: TRBD2
V gene: TRBV10-2
J gene: TRBJ2-3
clone size: -
CDR3 DNA: TGCGCCAGCAGTGACCTAGCGGGGGGGCCAGATACGCAGTATTTT
CDR3 protein: CASSDLAGGPDTQYF

D gene: -
V gene: TRBV5-7
J gene: TRBJ2-7
clone size: -
CDR3 DNA: TGTGCCAGCACCCAGGGACACCTTTGCGAGCAGTACTTC
CDR3 protein: CASTQGHLCEQYF

D gene: -
V gene: TRBV5-8
J gene: TRBJ1-5
clone size: -
CDR3 DNA: TGTGCCAGCAGCTCCATTTCAGGGGAACGGGGTGGCAATCAGCCCCAGCATTTT
CDR3 protein: CASSSISGERGGNQPQHF

D gene: -
V gene: TRBV5-4
J gene: TRBJ1-2
clone size: -
CDR3 DNA: TGTGCCAGCGTACAGGGCACAAACCCCTATGGCTACACCTTC
CDR3 protein: CASVQGTNPYGYTF

D gene: -
V gene: TRBV6-1
J gene: TRBJ1-5
clone size: -
CDR3 DNA: TGTGCCAGCAGTGGAGAATATAGCAATCAGCCCCAGCATTTT
CDR3 protein: CASSGEYSNQPQHF

D gene: -
V gene: TRBV5-4
J gene: TRBJ2-1
clone size: -
CDR3 DNA: TGTGCCAGCAGTTTGCAGGGTTACAATGAGCAGTTCTTC
CDR3 protein: CASSLQGYNEQFF

D gene: TRBD1
V gene: TRBV5-4
J gene: TRBJ1-4
clone size: -
CDR3 DNA: TGTGCCAGCAGCTTGGGACAGGGGAAAGCGGAAAAACTGTTTTTT
CDR3 protein: CASSLGQGKAEKLFF

D gene: -
V gene: TRBV6-5
J gene: TRBJ2-1
clone size: -
CDR3 DNA: TGTGCCACTACGACAGCCTACAATGAGCAGTTCTTC
CDR3 protein: CATTTAYNEQFF

D gene: -
V gene: TRBV29-1
J gene: TRBJ1-1
clone size: -
CDR3 DNA: TGCAGCGTTGACGCGGCATCGAACACTGAAGCTTTCTTT
CDR3 protein: CSVDAASNTEAFF

D gene: TRBD2
V gene: TRBV9
J gene: TRBJ2-5
clone size: -
CDR3 DNA: TGTGCCAGCAGCGTGGGGACCGGGAGGGAGACCCAGTACTTC
CDR3 protein: CASSVGTGRETQYF

D gene: TRBD1
V gene: TRBV7-9
J gene: TRBJ1-5
clone size: -
CDR3 DNA: TGTGCCAGCAGCTTGGTGGACAGGGGTGAGCCCCAGCATTTT
CDR3 protein: CASSLVDRGEPQHF

D gene: TRBD2
V gene: TRBV5-1
J gene: TRBJ2-5
clone size: -
CDR3 DNA: TGCGCCAGCAGTCAGACACCCACTAGCGGGGGAGAGACCCAGTACTTC
CDR3 protein: CASSQTPTSGGETQYF

D gene: -
V gene: TRBV6-1
J gene: TRBJ1-1
clone size: many
CDR3 DNA: TGTGCCAGCACTGCAGGTGGGGCAGCTTTCTTT
CDR3 protein: CASTAGGAAFF

D gene: -
V gene: TRBV5-6
J gene: TRBJ1-1
clone size: once
CDR3 DNA: TGTGCCAGCAGCTTGAATTACCGGGGTAGGGCTGAAGCTTTCTTT
CDR3 protein: CASSLNYRGRAEAFF

D gene: -
V gene: TRBV13
J gene: TRBJ1-1
clone size: few
CDR3 DNA: TGTGCCAGCAGCTTCCAGGGAATGGGATCCACTGAAGCTTTCTTT
CDR3 protein: CASSFQGMGSTEAFF

D gene: TRBD1
V gene: TRBV5-1
J gene: TRBJ1-2
clone size: -
CDR3 DNA: TGCGCCAGCAGCTTGGGACAGGGATCTTTGGGTGGCTACACCTTC
CDR3 protein: CASSLGQGSLGGYTF

D gene: TRBD1
V gene: TRBV11-2
J gene: TRBJ1-3
clone size: once
CDR3 DNA: TGTGCCAGCAGCTTAGAGGCGACAGGGATTGGGTGGGGAAACACCATATATTTT
CDR3 protein: CASSLEATGIGWGNTIYF

D gene: TRBD1
V gene: TRBV5-1
J gene: TRBJ2-2
clone size: -
CDR3 DNA: TGCGCCAGCAGCTTGCGGGGACAGTTCAGGCTGTTTTTT
CDR3 protein: CASSLRGQFRLFF

D gene: -
V gene: TRBV6-5
J gene: TRBJ1-4
clone size: -
CDR3 DNA: TGTGCCAGCAGTTACTCATCGGGTGAAAAACTGTTTTTT
CDR3 protein: CASSYSSGEKLFF

D gene: TRBD1
V gene: TRBV2
J gene: TRBJ1-3
clone size: few
CDR3 DNA: TGTGCCAGTGGGACAGCAAGTGGAAACACCATATATTTT
CDR3 protein: CASGTASGNTIYF

D gene: -
V gene: TRBV6-1
J gene: TRBJ2-7
clone size: once
CDR3 DNA: TGTGCCAGCAGTGGGAAAGGCCCGGGGGTGTCCTACGAGCAGTACTTC
CDR3 protein: CASSGKGPGVSYEQYF

D gene: TRBD2
V gene: TRBV12-5
J gene: TRBJ2-5
clone size: -
CDR3 DNA: TGTGCTAGTGGTTTGCTGGGACTAGCCCGAACCCAAGAGACCCAGTACTTC
CDR3 protein: CASGLLGLARTQETQYF

D gene: -
V gene: TRBV7-6
J gene: TRBJ2-3
clone size: -
CDR3 DNA: TGTGCCAGCAGTCAGGGCCCTAGCACAGATACGCAGTATTTT
CDR3 protein: CASSQGPSTDTQYF

D gene: -
V gene: TRBV25-1
J gene: TRBJ1-5
clone size: -
CDR3 DNA: TGTGCCAGCAGTGCAGTCCAGGGGAATCAGCCCCAGCATTTT
CDR3 protein: CASSAVQGNQPQHF

D gene: TRBD1
V gene: TRBV7-9
J gene: TRBJ2-3
clone size: -
CDR3 DNA: TGTGCCAGCAGCTTCCAGGGGGCAGATACGCAGTATTTT
CDR3 protein: CASSFQGADTQYF

D gene: -
V gene: TRBV9
J gene: TRBJ1-2
clone size: -
CDR3 DNA: TGTGCCAGCAGCGACCAATCGGGAAGATATGGCTACACCTTC
CDR3 protein: CASSDQSGRYGYTF

D gene: TRBD1
V gene: TRBV30
J gene: TRBJ2-3
clone size: -
CDR3 DNA: TGTGCCTGGAGATCAGGACAGGGGTTTGCAGATACGCAGTATTTT
CDR3 protein: CAWRSGQGFADTQYF

D gene: TRBD1
V gene: TRBV6-5
J gene: TRBJ2-7
clone size: -
CDR3 DNA: TGTGCCAGCAGTTCGACAGGGGGCACCTACGAGCAGTACTTC
CDR3 protein: CASSSTGGTYEQYF

D gene: -
V gene: TRBV7-9
J gene: TRBJ1-2
clone size: once
CDR3 DNA: TGTGCCAGCAGCCCCATTGAGGCGGACTATGGCTACACCTTC
CDR3 protein: CASSPIEADYGYTF

D gene: TRBD2
V gene: TRBV2
J gene: TRBJ2-1
clone size: once
CDR3 DNA: TGTGCCAGCAGTGACCCTAGCGGGTCCAATGAGCAGTTCTTC
CDR3 protein: CASSDPSGSNEQFF